This T cell receptor (beta chain) was retrieved from a study of tumor and adjacent non-tumor tissue in lung cancer listed by TCRdb under 2018. About the study as a whole: The cohort included more than nine adenocarcinoma, a couple of squamous cell carcinoma and 1 small cell lung cancer patients. For each patient, one tumor sample and one normal lung sample were taken, giving some 33 paired specimens that underwent TCRbeta CDR3 sequencing. Among the approximately 15 patients, ages ranged from roughly 31 to 76 years, around 10 were men and 5 were women, and disease was TNM stage I to III. In total, sequencing yielded some 130 million productive TCRbeta reads, which works out to an average of around 4.2 million reads per sample. Bulk TCRbeta repertoires were compared between lung tumor tissue and matched distant non-tumor lung tissue obtained from 15 lung cancer patients. The paper as a whole reports these results and caveats: A significantly larger cumulative share of the repertoire was made up by the top 100 clones in normal lung than in tumor tissue. The sequencing platform is not named in the methods, and unique molecular identifiers are not mentioned. TCR diversity was significantly higher in younger patients, and higher tumor TCR diversity was associated with shorter overall and disease-free survival. The cohort had only around 14 patients, and the authors noted that larger samples and more detailed clinical data are needed. Because peripheral blood was not sequenced, the blood TCRbeta repertoires of the lung cancer patients in the study went unexamined. Significantly higher TCR diversity (inverse Simpson) was observed in tumor tissue than in normal lung tissue (approximately 430 vs 150, P = 0.0075, Mann-Whitney U test).

This clonotype was seen only once. Its specific antigen is unknown. Germline is not matched at one junction end, which may reflect a read error. According to the germline V gene, CDR1 reads MNHEY and CDR2 reads SVGEGT. The CDR3 runs 13 residues from the cysteine to the phenylalanine. Only the CDR3 DNA is retained, 39 bases long and in frame from the first base. RNA was extracted from bulk unsorted tissue and checked for quality with a NanoDrop ND-1000 and an Agilent 2100. For the normal lung samples, distant non-tumor tissue was collected more than 3 cm away from the tumor edge. Newly diagnosed lung cancer patients without prior chemotherapy who had been admitted for thoracic surgery in China between August and November 2014 were enrolled as donors. Patients who had received previous radiotherapy or chemotherapy, or who had another concurrent cancer, were excluded from the study. Surgical tissue pieces of about 1-2.1 cm3 were preserved in RNAlater solution and stored at -80 °C until use.

The library was built by means of multiplex PCR. Data came from an Illumina HiSeq 2500. Following protocols modified from ARM-PCR, the researchers constructed TCRbeta libraries through three rounds of nested PCR with primers (Table S4). Before sequencing, PCR products of 200-500 bp were cut from the gel and purified using the QIAquick gel extraction kit. As for the authors' bioinformatics: Trimmomatic was used to clean the reads, FLASH merged the cleaned reads into complete CDR3 sequences, and MiTCR assigned the sequences to V(D)J germline segments. Clonal diversity was calculated as the inverse Simpson's index using VDJtools. A read counted as productive if the sequence was in-frame and lacked a premature stop codon. The public reads were reanalyzed by TCRdb: fastp trimming at Q25, MiXCR alignment, in-frame beta chains only. When rows share a CDR3 protein, they turn into one entry using the most common DNA and genes. TCRdb's processing, not the authors', yielded these V and J calls. Counted in this sample were around 75,000 distinct CDR3 sequences; roughly 70% of them appeared once. About 30% of the sample is held by the ten biggest clonotypes.

Material: distant non-tumor lung tissue. This chain is built from TRBV6-2 or TRBV6-3 and TRBJ2-7, with no confidently assigned D gene. The source is a woman in her 50s with non-small cell lung cancer. The CDR3 is CASNYGSRYERYF. The nucleotide sequence reads as follows: TGTGCCAGCAATTACGGCAGTCGGTACGAGCGGTACTTC.